This T cell receptor (beta chain) came from a study of lymphopenia after photon versus proton radiotherapy. The germline V and J ends were trimmed by 7 bases and 0 bases, with 7 bases remaining between them. CDR3 length: 13 amino acids. Germline-derived CDR1 and CDR2 are KGHSH and LQKENI. Measured with immunoSEQ multiplex PCR; TCRdb has only the in-frame clones, and not every one. The sample lists 20,000 to 25,000 clones, around 90% occurring once. General observations from the study: Relative stability marked proton patients; photon patients lost diversity and naive cells. A bigger post-nadir fall in TCR diversity correlated inversely with survival time in deceased patients. After the lymphocyte nadir, photon-treated repertoires showed oligoclonal expansion, especially of CD8+ Temra cells.

In the case of this clone: What it binds is unknown.

The sample here was peripheral blood, taken from a patient treated with proton-based radiotherapy. The V gene is TRBV18, the J gene TRBJ1-5; no firm D call. The clonotype was recovered from a woman in her 70s with pancreatic cancer. Some clones in this sample may be carry-over from other donors' samples. This CDR3 is CASCTDSNQPQHF. In nucleotides, the CDR3 is TGTGCCAGCTGCACAGATAGCAATCAGCCCCAGCATTTT.